Listed here is a single T cell receptor beta chain. The data were obtained in a study of graft-versus-host responses after intestinal transplantation. In the study overall: Recipients got multivisceral, liver-intestinal, or isolated intestinal transplants. Tacrolimus plus steroids were given to all recipients for two to three years, preceded by anti-thymocyte globulin induction.

Study-wide results and limits: Recipient marrow held GvH clones, some first seen in ileum or blood.

Clones were sequenced by immunoSEQ multiplex PCR, and TCRdb holds only the in-frame ones, with some missing. The sample holds 3,700 or so clones; approximately 21% are singletons and the top ten take roughly 5.5%. V gave up 1 base and J gave up 7 bases, with 11 bases separating them. The CDR3 extends over 14 amino acids. Germline values: CDR1 SGHTA, CDR2 FQGNSA. The sample consisted of alloreactive CD4+ T cells from a mixed lymphocyte reaction culture, taken before transplantation. Subset here: CFSE-low proliferating T cells sorted from approximately six-day pre-transplant mixed lymphocyte reaction (GvH or HvG direction). This receptor was identified in a human patient who was an organ donor for intestinal transplantation. The chain joins TRBV7-2 to TRBJ2-1; D gene unclear. This chain's CDR3 is CASSLGLVPNEQFF. CDR3 bases: TGTGCCAGCAGCTTAGGGCTAGTTCCGAATGAGCAGTTCTTC.